This entry lists 32 T cell receptor beta chains sequenced from one sample in a study of cytomegalovirus exposure and HLA in healthy donors. PCR used 60 Vbeta primers and 13 Jbeta primers. TCRdb keeps only in-frame clones here, not all; method: immunoSEQ multiplex PCR. The sample has 150,000 to 200,000 clones, roughly 75% seen once. Sample: PBMCs. Receptor source: a female donor in good health and CMV-seronegative.

This clone was counted only a few times. The rearrangement uses TRBV27 and TRBJ1-2, with 7 bases fitting TRBD1. The CDR3 sequence is 13 residues long. The germline V gene has CDR1 MNHEY and CDR2 SMNVEV (reference sequence). With 3 bases clipped from V and 6 bases from J, the junction kept 4 bases outside the gene matches. This CDR3 is CASSLVQGNGYTF. The CDR3 nucleotides read TGTGCCAGCAGTTTGGTACAGGGGAATGGCTACACCTTC.

The chain has TRBV4-1 and TRBJ2-5, with 8 positions matching TRBD2. The CDR3 length is 17 residues. The junction had 12 bases not matched to a gene; V was cut back by 4 bases and J by 2 bases. CDR1 and CDR2 (germline): MGHRA, YSYEKL. CDR3 residues: CASSLGGMVAGQETQYF. CDR3 DNA: TGCGCCAGCAGCCTGGGGGGAATGGTAGCGGGGCAAGAGACCCAGTACTTC.

The sample holds a few counts of this clone. The V call is TRBV29-1, the J call TRBJ1-2, with TRBD1 matching 10 bases. The V and J ends lost 6 bases and 2 bases, in that order; junction bases with no gene match: 6. The CDR3 spans 14 residues. CDR1 and CDR2 from the germline V gene are SQVTM and ANQGSEA. The CDR3 protein is CSVDDRGRNYGYTF. CDR3 DNA: TGCAGCGTGGATGACAGGGGGCGAAACTATGGCTACACCTTC.

This clone was seen a handful of times. The chain combines TRBV11-1 with TRBJ1-6, with 10 bases matching TRBD1. The CDR3 consists of 14 residues. The germline V gene has CDR1 SGHAT and CDR2 FQDESV (reference sequence). The V and J ends lost 5 bases and 11 bases, in that order; junction bases with no gene match: 6. CDR3 sequence (DNA): TGTGCCAGCAGCCGGGACAGGGGAAGGACACCCCTCCACTTT. Protein sequence: CASSRDRGRTPLHF.

The rearrangement joins TRBV6-1 to TRBJ1-2, with D possibly being TRBD1 (5 bases). The V and J ends lost 2 bases and 5 bases respectively, with 12 bases between them. CDR1 is MNHNS and CDR2 is SASEGT in the germline V gene. The CDR3 is 14 residues long. CDR3: CASSENWGGYGYTF. The DNA for the CDR3 is TGTGCCAGCAGTGAAAATTGGGGCGGATATGGCTACACCTTC.

The gene calls are TRBV27 and TRBJ2-4, with a possible D match to TRBD1 (5 bases). V was clipped by 2 bases and J by 3 bases, with 11 bases between them. The germline V gene has CDR1 MNHEY and CDR2 SMNVEV (reference sequence). The CDR3 totals 15 residues. For the CDR3, the DNA is TGTGCCAGCAGTTTAAAGGGGATAGGCAAAAACATTCAGTACTTC. Its translation is CASSLKGIGKNIQYF.

The chain uses TRBV4-3 and TRBJ2-6, with D possibly TRBD1 on 7 matching bases. The V end was cut by 0 bases, the J end by 0 bases, with 12 bases between. Germline V gives CDR1 LGHNA, CDR2 YSLEER. CDR3 size: 18 residues. The chain's CDR3 is CASSQETGDFSGANVLTF. As DNA, the CDR3 is TGCGCCAGCAGCCAAGAAACAGGGGACTTCTCTGGGGCCAACGTCCTGACTTTC.

This chain connects TRBV19 to TRBJ1-2, with D tentatively TRBD1 (6 bases). Germline values: CDR1 LNHDA, CDR2 SQIVND (reference sequence). The CDR3 is 13 amino acids. V was pared by 1 base and J by 5 bases, with 8 bases between. The CDR3 loop reads CASSIGTEYGYTF. The DNA for the CDR3 is TGTGCCAGTAGTATAGGGACAGAGTATGGCTACACCTTC.

This chain connects TRBV19 to TRBJ2-1, with TRBD2 matching over 11 bases. The V gene's germline CDR1 is LNHDA and CDR2 SQIVND (reference sequence). The CDR3 spans 17 residues. The J segment lost 3 bases and the V segment lost 6 bases, leaving 10 bases of the junction unmatched. In DNA, the CDR3 is TGTGCCAGTAGCTATAGCGGGAGGGCCTCTGTCTACAATGAGCAGTTCTTC. Translated: CASSYSGRASVYNEQFF.

CDR3 in DNA: TGTGCCAGCAGCTTGCGAGCGGAGGGAGACATTCAGTACTTC. This sequence encodes CASSLRAEGDIQYF. This rearrangement joins TRBV5-6 to TRBJ2-4; maybe TRBD2 (6 bases). Trimming left V 1 base short and J 8 bases short, with 13 bases between. The length of the CDR3 is 14 residues. Germline loops: CDR1 SGHDT, CDR2 YYEEEE.

This chain uses TRBV21-1 with TRBJ2-7; TRBD2 reflects the table's D call only, with no check against the DNA. TRBV21-1 corresponds to a pseudogene. The CDR3 is 15 amino acids. DNA for the CDR3: TGTGCCAGCAGCCTCTCCAGGACATCGGGGGACGAGCAGTACTTC. It translates to CASSLSRTSGDEQYF.

The gene calls are TRBV7-4 and TRBJ2-7; possibly TRBD1 for D (6 bases). The CDR3 has 14 amino acids. With 5 bases removed from V and 2 bases from J, the gap between germline ends came to 13 bases. Per germline, CDR1 SGHVT and CDR2 SQSDAQ. CDR3 protein: CASSLLDSAYEQYF. The DNA for the CDR3 is TGTGCCAGCAGCCTCTTGGACAGCGCCTACGAGCAGTACTTC.

This clone appeared a few times. This sequence joins TRBV5-1 and TRBJ1-2; D gene uncertain. CDR1 is SGHRS and CDR2 is YFSETQ in the germline V gene. The CDR3 runs to 17 residues. Trimming pared 0 bases from V and 1 base from J, leaving 16 bases between. The chain's CDR3 is CASSLGNQAPLNYGYTF. DNA for the CDR3: TGCGCCAGCAGCTTGGGAAACCAGGCACCTCTTAACTATGGCTACACCTTC.

Here the CDR3 reads CASSLGGPHGYTF. The CDR3, as DNA: TGTGCCAGCAGCTTAGGGGGGCCACATGGCTACACCTTC. This rearrangement joins TRBV11-2 to TRBJ1-2; perhaps TRBD1 as D (6 bases). In germline, CDR1 is SGHAT, CDR2 FQNNGV. V dropped 1 base and J dropped 6 bases, with 9 bases sitting between them. The length of the CDR3 is 13 residues.

This chain connects TRBV10-2 to TRBJ2-5, with 10 bases identical to TRBD2. Germline CDR1 WSHSY, CDR2 SAAADI. The V gene end was trimmed by 5 bases and the J gene end by 1 base; junction bases not matched to a gene: 7. This CDR3 is 16 amino acids long. CDR3 sequence (DNA): TGCGCCAGCAGTCCCAGGGTAGCGGGGGGCCAAGAGACCCAGTACTTC. It encodes CASSPRVAGGQETQYF.

The rearrangement uses TRBV6-5 and TRBJ2-1; the match to TRBD2 covers 10 bases. This CDR3 spans 13 amino acids. Trimming cost V 11 bases and J 8 bases; bases outside gene matches: 9. Germline CDR1 reads MNHEY; CDR2 reads SVGAGI. The CDR3 nucleotides read TGTGCCTCCCAAGCGGGGGGGATGGATGAGCAGTTCTTC. This translates into CASQAGGMDEQFF.

The chain employs TRBV5-1 and TRBJ1-4; D might be TRBD1 (5 bases). In germline, CDR1 is SGHRS, CDR2 YFSETQ. The CDR3 consists of 14 residues. Trimming shortened V by 0 bases and J by 4 bases, and 7 bases separated the two germline ends. For the CDR3, the DNA is TGCGCCAGCAGCTTGGGGGGGGTTAATGAAAAACTGTTTTTT. It is translated as CASSLGGVNEKLFF.

This chain uses TRBV4-2 with TRBJ1-4; D is possibly TRBD1 (5 bases). The CDR3 totals 14 residues. Germline loops: CDR1 LGHNA, CDR2 YNFKEQ. V was pared by 3 bases and J by 7 bases, with 12 bases between. DNA of the CDR3: TGTGCCAGCAGCCAGGGGGGGTCGGGTGAAAAACTGTTTTTT. As protein: CASSQGGSGEKLFF.

The gene calls are TRBV29-1 and TRBJ2-1; TRBD2 aligns across 9 bases. V shed 3 bases, J shed 0 bases, and the junction held 3 bases outside the gene matches. This CDR3 has 15 amino acids. Germline V gives CDR1 SQVTM, CDR2 ANQGSEA. The CDR3 nucleotides are TGCAGCGTTGACGGACTAGCGAGCTCCTACAATGAGCAGTTCTTC. As protein: CSVDGLASSYNEQFF.

The rearrangement links TRBV5-6 to TRBJ1-1; D remains unclear. This CDR3 region has 14 residues. The V gene lost 0 bases and the J gene lost 0 bases, with 6 bases spanning the gap. Looked up from germline, CDR1 is SGHDT and CDR2 is YYEEEE. The DNA of the CDR3 is TGTGCCAGCAGCTTGGGAGACATGAACACTGAAGCTTTCTTT. Translating it yields CASSLGDMNTEAFF.

CDR3 DNA: TGTGCCAGCAGTGAAGTAGGGGATAGCACTGAAGCTTTCTTT. Translation gives CASSEVGDSTEAFF. This chain joins TRBV6-4 and TRBJ1-1, with D possibly matching TRBD1 (5 bases). The CDR3 loop spans 14 amino acids. Germline V gives CDR1 MRHNA, CDR2 SNTAGT. V lost 3 bases, J lost 4 bases, and 12 bases lay in between.

The table lists this clone with a few counts. The V and J genes are TRBV7-9 and TRBJ2-1; 8 nucleotides line up with TRBD2. From germline, CDR1 is SEHNR and CDR2 FQNEAQ (reference sequence). The CDR3 totals 11 residues. Trimming took 1 base from V and 16 from J; bases not matched to a gene: 3. In nucleotides, the CDR3 is TGTGCCAGCAGCTTAGGGGGACTAGGATTCTTC. This sequence encodes CASSLGGLGFF.

This clone was counted a few times. The genes are TRBV6-1 and TRBJ1-4, with 7 bases matching TRBD1. V shed 3 bases, J shed 1 base, and the junction held 11 bases outside the gene matches. This CDR3 is 18 amino acids long. The germline V gene has CDR1 MNHNS and CDR2 SASEGT. The CDR3 DNA sequence: TGTGCCAGCAGTGAGGGGGAGGCAGGGGGTATAACTAATGAAAAACTGTTTTTT. The encoded protein is CASSEGEAGGITNEKLFF.

V is TRBV6-5 and J is TRBJ2-7; 10 nucleotides line up with TRBD2. V lost 2 bases, J lost 3 bases, and 7 bases stayed unmatched. Germline CDR1 reads MNHEY; CDR2 reads SVGAGI. This CDR3 has 16 residues. This chain's CDR3 is CASSYGRLAGVYEQYF. DNA of the CDR3: TGTGCCAGCAGTTACGGGCGGCTAGCGGGAGTCTACGAGCAGTACTTC.

V and J are TRBV11-2 and TRBJ2-1, with 10 nucleotides matching TRBD1. The V segment lost 5 bases and the J segment 7 bases; nucleotides outside the gene matches: 5. The CDR3 runs to 14 residues. Looked up from germline, CDR1 is SGHAT and CDR2 is FQNNGV. CDR3 protein: CASSPRTGGNEQFF. Here the CDR3 DNA reads TGTGCCAGCAGCCCCAGGACAGGGGGGAATGAGCAGTTCTTC.

The rearrangement joins TRBV18 to TRBJ1-2; TRBD1 is a possible D gene (5 bases). This CDR3 contains 16 residues. Germline V gene sequence: CDR1 KGHSH, CDR2 LQKENI. V gave up 3 bases and J gave up 0 bases, with 14 bases separating them. The DNA of the CDR3 is TGTGCCAGCTCACCTCAGGGTGGGCGAACTAACTATGGCTACACCTTC. As protein: CASSPQGGRTNYGYTF.

CDR3 protein: CASRLDRGSYNEQFF. Written as DNA, the CDR3 is TGTGCCAGCAGGCTTGACAGGGGATCCTACAATGAGCAGTTCTTC. This sequence joins TRBV6-4 and TRBJ2-1; TRBD1 aligns across 8 bases. The V gene's germline CDR1 is MRHNA and CDR2 SNTAGT. The CDR3 contains 15 residues. The junction had 5 bases not matched to a gene; V was cut back by 6 bases and J by 1 base.

This clone was observed once. Distinct nucleotide sequences in the sample also encode this CDR3. V gene TRBV10-3 combines with J gene TRBJ1-2; weak D call: TRBD1 (6 bases). Trimming removed 3 bases from V and 0 bases from J, with 8 bases in between. Germline V gene sequence: CDR1 ENHRY, CDR2 SYGVKD. CDR3 length: 14 amino acids. The CDR3 is CAISDRGANYGYTF. As DNA, the CDR3 is TGTGCCATCAGTGACAGGGGAGCTAACTATGGCTACACCTTC.

This clone was observed a few times. The chain uses TRBV28 and TRBJ2-5; 11 bases agree with TRBD2. Per germline, CDR1 MDHEN and CDR2 SYDVKM. The CDR3 length is 18 residues. With V trimmed by 4 bases and J by 3 bases, 13 bases remained unmatched. DNA for the CDR3: TGTGCCAGCAGTTCTATCCTAGCGGGAGGCCAGAGAGAAGAGACCCAGTACTTC. Translated: CASSSILAGGQREETQYF. Full variable domain (remainder filled in from reference TRBV28 and TRBJ2-5): DVKVTQSSRYLVKRTGEKVFLECVQDMDHENMFWYRQDPGLGLRLIYFSYDVKMKEKGDIPEGYSVSREKKERFSLILESASTNQTSMYLCASSSILAGGQREETQYFGPGTRLLVL.

The gene calls are TRBV6-1 and TRBJ2-3, with no clear D. Germline V gene data show CDR1 as MNHNS and CDR2 as SASEGT. V lost 3 bases and J lost 0, with 10 bases in between. The CDR3 is 15 residues long. The DNA of the CDR3 is TGTGCCAGCAGTGACCCGACTGCTAGCACAGATACGCAGTATTTT. Protein sequence: CASSDPTASTDTQYF.

The gene calls are TRBV30 and TRBJ1-2; unclear D gene. Trimming left V 1 base short and J 1 base short, with 19 bases between. Germline CDR1 GTSNPN, CDR2 SVGIG (reference sequence). CDR3 length equals 17 residues. The CDR3 protein is CAWSAKSPGVNNYGYTF. The CDR3 bases are TGTGCCTGGAGTGCCAAATCCCCGGGAGTTAATAACTATGGCTACACCTTC.

The rearrangement joins TRBV5-1 to TRBJ2-7; D uncertain. The V gene's germline CDR1 is SGHRS and CDR2 YFSETQ. Trimming took off 4 bases at V and 3 bases at J, with 5 bases between the two ends. The CDR3 consists of 11 residues. CDR3 bases: TGCGCCAGCAGCATCCACTACGAGCAGTACTTC. The encoded protein is CASSIHYEQYF.